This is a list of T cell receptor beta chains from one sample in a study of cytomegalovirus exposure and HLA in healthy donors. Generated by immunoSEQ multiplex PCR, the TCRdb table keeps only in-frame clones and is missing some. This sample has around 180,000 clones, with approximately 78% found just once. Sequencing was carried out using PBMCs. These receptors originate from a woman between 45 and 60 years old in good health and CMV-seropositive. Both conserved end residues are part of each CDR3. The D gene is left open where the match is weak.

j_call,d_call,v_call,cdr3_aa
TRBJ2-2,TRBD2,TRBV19,CAIGGGNTGELFF
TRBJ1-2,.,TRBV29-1,CSVDSGSKGYTF
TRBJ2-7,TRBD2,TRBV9,CASSALPRAGGGYEQYF
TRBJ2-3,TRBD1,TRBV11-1,CASSPGTGDTDTQYF
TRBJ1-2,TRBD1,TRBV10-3,CAIRRDRANYGYTF
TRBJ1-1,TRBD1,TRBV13,CASSLRYRGTEAFF
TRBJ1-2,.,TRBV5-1,CASSLEGRKRGRSGYTF
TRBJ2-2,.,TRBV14,CASSGVAGGTGELFF
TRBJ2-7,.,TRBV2,CASSTGLINF
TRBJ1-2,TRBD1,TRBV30,CAWSDDRGLGYTF
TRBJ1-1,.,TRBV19,CASSMSQNTEAFF
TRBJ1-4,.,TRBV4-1,CASRRGRLDEKLFF
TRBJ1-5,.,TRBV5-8,CASSFGSNQPQHF
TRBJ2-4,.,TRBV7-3,CASSLAGGRNIQYF
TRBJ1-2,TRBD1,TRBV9,CASSVVSGTGISYGYTF
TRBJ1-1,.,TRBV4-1,CASSQGIVLNTEAFF
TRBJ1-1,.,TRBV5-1,CASSSLDTNTEAFF
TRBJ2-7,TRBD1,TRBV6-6,CASSPGQIYEQYF